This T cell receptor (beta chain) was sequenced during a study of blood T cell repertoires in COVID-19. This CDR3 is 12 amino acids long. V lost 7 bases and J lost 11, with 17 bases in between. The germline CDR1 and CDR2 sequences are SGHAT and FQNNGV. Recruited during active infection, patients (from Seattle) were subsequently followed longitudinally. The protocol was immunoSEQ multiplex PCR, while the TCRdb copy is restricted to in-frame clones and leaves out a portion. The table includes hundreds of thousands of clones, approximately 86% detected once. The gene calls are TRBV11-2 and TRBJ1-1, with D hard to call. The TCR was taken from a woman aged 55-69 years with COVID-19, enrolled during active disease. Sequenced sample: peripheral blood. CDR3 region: CASKGASTGAFF. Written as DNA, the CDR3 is TGTGCCAGCAAAGGAGCTTCAACGGGGGCTTTCTTT.